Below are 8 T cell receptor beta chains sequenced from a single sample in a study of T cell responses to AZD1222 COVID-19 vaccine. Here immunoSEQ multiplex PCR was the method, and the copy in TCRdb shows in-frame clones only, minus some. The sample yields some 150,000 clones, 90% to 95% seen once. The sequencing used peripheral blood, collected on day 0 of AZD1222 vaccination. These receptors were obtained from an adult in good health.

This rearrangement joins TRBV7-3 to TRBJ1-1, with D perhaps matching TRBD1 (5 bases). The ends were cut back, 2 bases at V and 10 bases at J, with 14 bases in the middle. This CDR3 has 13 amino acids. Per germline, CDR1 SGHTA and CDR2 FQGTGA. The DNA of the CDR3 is TGTGCCAGCAGCTTATACGAAGGGACGGGAGCTTTCTTT. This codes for CASSLYEGTGAFF.

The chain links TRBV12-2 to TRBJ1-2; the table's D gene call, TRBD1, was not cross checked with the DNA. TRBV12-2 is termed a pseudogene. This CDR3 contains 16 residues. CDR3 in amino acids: CASRLVPGQGSYGYTF. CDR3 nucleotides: TGTGCAAGTCGCTTAGTCCCAGGACAGGGCAGCTATGGCTACACCTTC.

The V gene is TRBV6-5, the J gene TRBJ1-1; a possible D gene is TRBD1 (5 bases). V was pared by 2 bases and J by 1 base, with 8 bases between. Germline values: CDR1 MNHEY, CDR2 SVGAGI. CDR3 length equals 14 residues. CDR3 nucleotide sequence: TGTGCCAGCAGTTACCAGGGTACGAACACTGAAGCTTTCTTT. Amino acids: CASSYQGTNTEAFF.

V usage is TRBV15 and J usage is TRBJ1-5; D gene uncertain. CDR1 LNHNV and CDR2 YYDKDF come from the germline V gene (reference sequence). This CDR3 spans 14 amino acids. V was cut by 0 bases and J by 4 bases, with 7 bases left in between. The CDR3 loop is CATSRDVGNQPQHF. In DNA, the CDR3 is TGTGCCACCAGCAGAGATGTAGGAAATCAGCCCCAGCATTTT.

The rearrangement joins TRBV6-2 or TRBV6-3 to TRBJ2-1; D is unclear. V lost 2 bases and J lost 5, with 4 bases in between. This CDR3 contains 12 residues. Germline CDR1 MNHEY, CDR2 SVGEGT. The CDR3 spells CASSYTHNEQFF. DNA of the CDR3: TGTGCCAGCAGTTACACCCACAATGAGCAGTTCTTC.

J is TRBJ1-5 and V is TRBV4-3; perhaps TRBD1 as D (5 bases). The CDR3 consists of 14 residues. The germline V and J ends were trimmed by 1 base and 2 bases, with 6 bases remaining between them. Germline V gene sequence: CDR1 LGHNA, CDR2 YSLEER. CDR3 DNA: TGCGCCAGCAGCCAAGTAGGGGGCAATCAGCCCCAGCATTTT. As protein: CASSQVGGNQPQHF.

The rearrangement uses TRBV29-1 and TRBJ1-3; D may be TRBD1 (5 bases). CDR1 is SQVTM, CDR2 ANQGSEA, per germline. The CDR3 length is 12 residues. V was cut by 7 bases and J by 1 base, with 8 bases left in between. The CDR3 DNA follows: TGCAGCGGCGCAGGGTCTGGAAACACCATATATTTT. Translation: CSGAGSGNTIYF.

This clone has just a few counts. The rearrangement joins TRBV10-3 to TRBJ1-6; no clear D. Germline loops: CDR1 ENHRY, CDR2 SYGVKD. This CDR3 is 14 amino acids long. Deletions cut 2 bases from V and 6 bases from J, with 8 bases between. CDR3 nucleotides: TGTGCCATCAGTGAGATGGGCTTTAATTCACCCCTCCACTTT. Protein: CAISEMGFNSPLHF.